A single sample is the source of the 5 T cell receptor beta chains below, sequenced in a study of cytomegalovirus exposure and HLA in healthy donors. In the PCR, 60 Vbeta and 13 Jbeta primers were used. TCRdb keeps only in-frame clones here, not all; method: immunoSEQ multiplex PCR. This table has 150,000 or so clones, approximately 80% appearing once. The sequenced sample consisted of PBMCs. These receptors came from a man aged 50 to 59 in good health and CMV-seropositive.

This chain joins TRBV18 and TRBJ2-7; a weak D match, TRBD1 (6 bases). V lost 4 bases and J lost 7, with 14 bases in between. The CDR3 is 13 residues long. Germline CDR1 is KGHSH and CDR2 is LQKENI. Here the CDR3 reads CASSRDIKDEQYF. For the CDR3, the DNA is TGTGCCAGCTCACGGGACATAAAGGATGAGCAGTACTTC. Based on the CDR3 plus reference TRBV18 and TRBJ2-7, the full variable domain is NAGVMQNPRHLVRRRGQEARLRCSPMKGHSHVYWYRQLPEEGLKFMVYLQKENIIDESGMPKERFSAEFPKEGPSILRIQQVVRGDSAAYFCASSRDIKDEQYFGPGTRLTVT.

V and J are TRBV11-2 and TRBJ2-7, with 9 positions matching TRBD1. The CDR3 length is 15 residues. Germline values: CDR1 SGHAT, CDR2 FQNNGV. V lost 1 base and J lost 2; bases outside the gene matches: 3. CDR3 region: CASSLGGQGTYEQYF. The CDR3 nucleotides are TGTGCCAGCAGCTTAGGGGGACAGGGAACCTACGAGCAGTACTTC.

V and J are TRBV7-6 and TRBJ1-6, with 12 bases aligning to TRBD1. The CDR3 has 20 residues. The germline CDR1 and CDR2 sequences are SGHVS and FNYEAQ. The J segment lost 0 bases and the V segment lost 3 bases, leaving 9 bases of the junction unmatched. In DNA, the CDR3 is TGTGCCAGCAGCTTTAGTCCGGGACAGGGGGCAGACTCCTATAATTCACCCCTCCACTTT. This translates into CASSFSPGQGADSYNSPLHF.

CDR3 residues: CASSLDPRIGTRLVSGYTF. The CDR3 coding sequence is TGTGCCAGCAGCTTAGATCCGAGGATCGGGACACGCCTCGTATCCGGCTACACCTTC. The chain links TRBV7-9 to TRBJ1-2; maybe TRBD1 (6 bases). V was cut by 1 base and J by 8 bases, with 29 bases left in between. Germline V gene sequence: CDR1 SEHNR, CDR2 FQNEAQ (reference sequence). The CDR3 spans 19 residues. The whole variable domain, remainder taken from reference TRBV7-9 and TRBJ1-2, is DTGVSQNPRHKITKRGQNVTFRCDPISEHNRLYWYRQTLGQGPEFLTYFQNEAQLEKSRLLSDRFSAERPKGSFSTLEIQRTEQGDSAMYLCASSLDPRIGTRLVSGYTFGSGTRLTVV.

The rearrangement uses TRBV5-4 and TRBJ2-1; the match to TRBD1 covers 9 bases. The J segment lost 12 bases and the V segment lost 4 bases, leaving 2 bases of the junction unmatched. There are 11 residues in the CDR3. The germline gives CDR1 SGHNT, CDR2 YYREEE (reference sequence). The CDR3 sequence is CASSTDRGQFF. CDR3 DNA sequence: TGTGCCAGCAGCACGGACAGGGGGCAGTTCTTC.